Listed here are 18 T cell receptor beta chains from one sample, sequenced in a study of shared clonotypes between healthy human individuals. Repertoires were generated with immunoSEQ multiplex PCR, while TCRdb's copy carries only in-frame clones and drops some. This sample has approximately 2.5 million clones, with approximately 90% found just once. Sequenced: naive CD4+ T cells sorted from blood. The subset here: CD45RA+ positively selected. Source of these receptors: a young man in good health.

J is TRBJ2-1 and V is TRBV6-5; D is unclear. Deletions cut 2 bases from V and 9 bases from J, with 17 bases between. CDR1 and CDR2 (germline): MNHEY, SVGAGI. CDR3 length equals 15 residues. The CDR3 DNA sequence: TGTGCCAGCAGTTACAGGGCGGTAACGATAACTGAGCAGTTCTTC. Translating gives CASSYRAVTITEQFF.

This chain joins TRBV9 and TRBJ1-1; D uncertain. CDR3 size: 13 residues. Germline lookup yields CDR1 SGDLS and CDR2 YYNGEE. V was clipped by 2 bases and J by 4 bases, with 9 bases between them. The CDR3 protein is CASSVQDGTEAFF. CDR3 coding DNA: TGTGCCAGCAGCGTGCAGGACGGCACTGAAGCTTTCTTT.

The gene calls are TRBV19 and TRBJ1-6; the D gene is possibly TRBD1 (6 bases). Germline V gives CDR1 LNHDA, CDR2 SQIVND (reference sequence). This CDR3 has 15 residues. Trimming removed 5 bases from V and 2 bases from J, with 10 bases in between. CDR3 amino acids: CASSETGTYNSPLHF. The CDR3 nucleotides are TGTGCCAGTAGTGAGACAGGCACCTATAATTCACCCCTCCACTTT.

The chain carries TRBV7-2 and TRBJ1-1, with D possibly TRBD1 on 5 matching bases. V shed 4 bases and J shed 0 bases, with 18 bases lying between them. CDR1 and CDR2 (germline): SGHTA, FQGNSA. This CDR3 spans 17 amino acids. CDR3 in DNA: TGTGCCAGCAGCTCCCCGGTGGCGGGGCGGATGAACACTGAAGCTTTCTTT. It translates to CASSSPVAGRMNTEAFF.

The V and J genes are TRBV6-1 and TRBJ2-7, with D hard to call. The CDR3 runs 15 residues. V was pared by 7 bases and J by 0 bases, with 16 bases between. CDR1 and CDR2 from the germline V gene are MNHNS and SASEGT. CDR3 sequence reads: CASTFVAASSYEQYF. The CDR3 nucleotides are TGTGCCAGCACCTTTGTCGCGGCGAGCTCCTACGAGCAGTACTTC.

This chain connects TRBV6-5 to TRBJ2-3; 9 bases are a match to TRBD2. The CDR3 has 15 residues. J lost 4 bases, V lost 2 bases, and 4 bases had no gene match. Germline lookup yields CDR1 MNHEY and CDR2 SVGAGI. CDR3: CASSYGSGRADTQYF. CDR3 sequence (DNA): TGTGCCAGCAGTTACGGTAGCGGGAGAGCAGATACGCAGTATTTT.

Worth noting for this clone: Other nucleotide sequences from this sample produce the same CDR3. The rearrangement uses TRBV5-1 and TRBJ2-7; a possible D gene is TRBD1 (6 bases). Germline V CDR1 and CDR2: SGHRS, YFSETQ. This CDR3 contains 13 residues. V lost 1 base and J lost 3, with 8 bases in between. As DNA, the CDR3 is TGCGCCAGCAGCTTGACAGGGAGCTACGAGCAGTACTTC. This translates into CASSLTGSYEQYF. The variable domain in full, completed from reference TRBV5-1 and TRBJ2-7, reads KAGVTQTPRYLIKTRGQQVTLSCSPISGHRSVSWYQQTPGQGLQFLFEYFSETQRNKGNFPGRFSGRQFSNSRSEMNVSTLELGDSALYLCASSLTGSYEQYFGPGTRLTVT.

DNA for the CDR3: TGTGCCAGCAGTCCAACTCTGGGACAGGGGGGAAACACTGAAGCTTTCTTT. It encodes CASSPTLGQGGNTEAFF. V usage is TRBV28 and J usage is TRBJ1-1; 11 positions agree with TRBD1. Trimming took 5 bases from V and 2 from J; bases not matched to a gene: 10. Germline-derived CDR1 and CDR2 are MDHEN and SYDVKM. CDR3 length: 17 amino acids.

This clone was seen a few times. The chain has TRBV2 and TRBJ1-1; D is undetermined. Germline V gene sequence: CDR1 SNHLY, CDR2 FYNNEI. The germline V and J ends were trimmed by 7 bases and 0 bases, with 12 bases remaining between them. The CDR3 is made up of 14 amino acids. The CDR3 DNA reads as TGTGCCAGCACGAGGCAGACAATGAACACTGAAGCTTTCTTT. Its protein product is CASTRQTMNTEAFF.

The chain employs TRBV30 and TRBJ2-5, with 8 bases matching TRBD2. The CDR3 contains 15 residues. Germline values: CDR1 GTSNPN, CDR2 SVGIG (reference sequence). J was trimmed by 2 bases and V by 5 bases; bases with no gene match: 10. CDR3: CAWDVRGGKQETQYF. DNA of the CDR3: TGTGCCTGGGACGTTCGCGGGGGGAAACAAGAGACCCAGTACTTC.

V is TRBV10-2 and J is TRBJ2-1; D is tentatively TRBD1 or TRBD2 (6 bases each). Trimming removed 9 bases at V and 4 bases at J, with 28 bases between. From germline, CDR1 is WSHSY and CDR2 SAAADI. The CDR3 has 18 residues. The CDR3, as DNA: TGCGCCAGTAGTCCCAACCTGGACGGGGGCCTACCTTACAATGAGCAGTTCTTC. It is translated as CASSPNLDGGLPYNEQFF.

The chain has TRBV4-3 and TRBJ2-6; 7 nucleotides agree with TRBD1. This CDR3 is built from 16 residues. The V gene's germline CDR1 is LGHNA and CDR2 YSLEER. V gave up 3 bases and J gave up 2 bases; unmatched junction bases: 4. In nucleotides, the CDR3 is TGCGCCAGCAGCCAGGATACAGGGGCTGGGGCCAACGTCCTGACTTTC. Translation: CASSQDTGAGANVLTF.

The CDR3 DNA sequence: TGTGCCATCAGTGAGGGACAGGGGAGGACAGATACGCAGTATTTT. Translation gives CAISEGQGRTDTQYF. The chain recombines TRBV10-3 with TRBJ2-3; 9 bases are shared with TRBD1. The CDR3 spans 15 residues. Losses at the gene ends were 2 bases for V and 3 bases for J; bases not matched to a gene: 3. CDR1 is ENHRY, CDR2 SYGVKD, per germline.

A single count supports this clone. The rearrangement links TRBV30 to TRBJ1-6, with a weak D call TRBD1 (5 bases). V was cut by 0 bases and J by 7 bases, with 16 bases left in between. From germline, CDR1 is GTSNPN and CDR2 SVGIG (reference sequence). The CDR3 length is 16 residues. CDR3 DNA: TGTGCCTGGAGTGTAGGTAGGGGAAAAGTCAATTCACCCCTCCACTTT. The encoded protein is CAWSVGRGKVNSPLHF.

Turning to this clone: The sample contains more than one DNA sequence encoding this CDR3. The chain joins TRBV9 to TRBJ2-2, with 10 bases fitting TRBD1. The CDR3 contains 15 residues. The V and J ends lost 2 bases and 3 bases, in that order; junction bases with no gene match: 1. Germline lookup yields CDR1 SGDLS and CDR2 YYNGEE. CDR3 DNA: TGTGCCAGCAGCGTGGGACAGGGGTACACCGGGGAGCTGTTTTTT. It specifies CASSVGQGYTGELFF. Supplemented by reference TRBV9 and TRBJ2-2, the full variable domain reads DSGVTQTPKHLITATGQRVTLRCSPRSGDLSVYWYQQSLDQGLQFLIQYYNGEERAKGNILERFSAQQFPDLHSELNLSSLELGDSALYFCASSVGQGYTGELFFGEGSRLTVL.

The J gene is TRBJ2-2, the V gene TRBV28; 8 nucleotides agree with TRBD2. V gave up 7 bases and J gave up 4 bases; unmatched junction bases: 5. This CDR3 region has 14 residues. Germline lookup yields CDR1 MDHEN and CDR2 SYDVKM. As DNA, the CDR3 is TGTGCCAGCATGGGCGGGGGGTTCACCGGGGAGCTGTTTTTT. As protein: CASMGGGFTGELFF.

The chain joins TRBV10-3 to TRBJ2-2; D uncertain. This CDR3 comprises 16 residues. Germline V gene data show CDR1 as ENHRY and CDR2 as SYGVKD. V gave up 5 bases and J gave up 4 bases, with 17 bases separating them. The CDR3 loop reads CAISRLLESSTGELFF. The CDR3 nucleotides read TGTGCCATCAGTCGACTCCTCGAGAGCAGCACCGGGGAGCTGTTTTTT.

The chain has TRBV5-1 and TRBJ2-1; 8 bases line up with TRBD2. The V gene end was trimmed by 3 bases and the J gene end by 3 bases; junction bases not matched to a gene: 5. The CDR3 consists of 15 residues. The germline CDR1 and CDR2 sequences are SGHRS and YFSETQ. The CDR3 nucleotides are TGCGCCAGCAGCTCCAGCGGGGGAGGCTACAATGAGCAGTTCTTC. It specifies CASSSSGGGYNEQFF.